The T cell receptor beta chain under discussion was sequenced for a study of neurological immune-mediated disorders. TCRdb re-called the 5' RACE reads through MiXCR, storing one row per CDR3 protein. This sample has some 120,000 distinct CDR3 sequences, with roughly 3.2% found just once. This clonotype was seen repeatedly, ten times or more. Its antigen is currently unknown. Study conclusions and caveats: It was HTLV-1-associated myelopathy that showed the most TCR clonal expansion, while multiple sclerosis showed the least, falling below healthy controls.

Sequencing was carried out using PBMCs. The TCR originated in a woman aged 25 to 39 with multiple sclerosis.

CDR3 bases: TGTGCCAGCAGTTTGGCGGGACCCGGGGTTTCTGGGGAGCTGTTTTTT. Residues: CASSLAGPGVSGELFF. This chain connects TRBV12-3 or TRBV12-4 to TRBJ2-2, with a weak D call TRBD2 (6 bases). The CDR3 loop spans 16 amino acids. Trimming shortened V by 3 bases and J by 8 bases, and 19 bases separated the two germline ends.